A selection of T cell receptor beta chains follows, all from one sample in a study of cytomegalovirus exposure and HLA in healthy donors. Profiling relied on immunoSEQ multiplex PCR, and the TCRdb table lists in-frame clones only, not all of them. The repertoire holds 150,000 to 200,000 clones, with about 75% as singletons. Sequencing used PBMCs. The receptors were sampled from a woman in her forties in good health and CMV-seropositive. Each CDR3 is given with its conserved first and last residue. A D gene is named only where the DNA matches it firmly. A clone size is listed for some rows: how often the clone was seen (once, few, many), or a class if it is expanded.

J gene | clone size | D gene | V gene | CDR3 protein | CDR3 DNA
TRBJ2-7 | NA | NA | TRBV7-9 | CASSQDSYEQYF | TGTGCCAGCAGCCAGGACAGCTACGAGCAGTACTTC
TRBJ2-7 | NA | TRBD1 | TRBV28 | CASSRQGVNEQYF | TGTGCCAGCAGCCGACAGGGCGTCAACGAGCAGTACTTC
TRBJ1-1 | NA | NA | TRBV11-2 | CASSLELRIMNTEAFF | TGTGCCAGCAGCTTAGAACTCCGCATCATGAACACTGAAGCTTTCTTT
TRBJ1-4 | NA | NA | TRBV27 | CASRPGVLREKLFF | TGTGCCAGCAGACCAGGGGTTCTGCGGGAAAAACTGTTTTTT
TRBJ2-5 | NA | NA | TRBV5-4 | CASSLWSGEETQYF | TGTGCCAGCAGCTTGTGGTCGGGTGAAGAGACCCAGTACTTC
TRBJ2-7 | NA | TRBD2 | TRBV19 | CASTGLAGADEQYF | TGTGCCAGTACCGGACTAGCGGGAGCAGACGAGCAGTACTTC
TRBJ1-2 | NA | TRBD1 | TRBV28 | CASSFGTGYGYTF | TGTGCCAGCAGTTTCGGGACAGGCTATGGCTACACCTTC
TRBJ2-7 | NA | TRBD2 | TRBV5-1 | CASSFRASGYSYEQYF | TGCGCCAGCAGCTTCAGGGCTAGCGGATACTCCTACGAGCAGTACTTC
TRBJ2-3 | NA | TRBD1 | TRBV7-2 | CASSLNHRGRGSDTDTQYF | TGTGCCAGCAGCCTCAACCACAGGGGGCGAGGGTCCGACACAGATACGCAGTATTTT
TRBJ2-7 | NA | TRBD2 | TRBV5-3 | CARSSRPILAGVAYEQYF | TGTGCCAGAAGCTCGCGACCGATACTAGCGGGAGTGGCCTACGAGCAGTACTTC
TRBJ2-5 | NA | TRBD2 | TRBV28 | CASRSSSGSSETQYF | TGTGCCAGCAGATCTAGTAGCGGGAGTAGCGAGACCCAGTACTTC
TRBJ2-6 | NA | NA | TRBV28 | CASSFQGFSIGSGANVLTF | TGTGCCAGCAGTTTCCAGGGTTTCAGTATAGGCTCTGGGGCCAACGTCCTGACTTTC
TRBJ2-7 | NA | NA | TRBV6-5 | CASSYLNRGEQYF | TGTGCCAGCAGTTACCTAAACCGCGGGGAGCAGTACTTC
TRBJ2-3 | NA | NA | TRBV4-2 | CASSHKFGDTQYF | TGTGCCAGCAGTCATAAATTCGGGGATACGCAGTATTTT
TRBJ1-2 | NA | TRBD1 | TRBV5-5 | CASSSIQGDGYGYTF | TGTGCCAGCAGCTCCATACAGGGGGACGGCTATGGCTACACCTTC
TRBJ2-2 | NA | TRBD1 | TRBV11-1 | CASSPQGALDTGELFF | TGTGCCAGCAGCCCCCAGGGGGCGCTTGACACCGGGGAGCTGTTTTTT
TRBJ2-1 | NA | TRBD1 | TRBV29-1 | CSVRDRGYNEQFF | TGCAGCGTCCGGGACAGGGGTTACAATGAGCAGTTCTTC
TRBJ2-7 | NA | TRBD2 | TRBV7-2 | CASRAGTSSYEQYF | TGTGCCAGCAGGGCCGGGACTAGCTCCTACGAGCAGTACTTC
TRBJ1-4 | NA | NA | TRBV5-1 | CASSLAGDFEKLFF | TGCGCCAGCAGCTTGGCCGGAGACTTTGAAAAACTGTTTTTT
TRBJ2-1 | few | NA | TRBV19 | CARGTANEQFF | TGTGCGAGAGGGACTGCCAATGAGCAGTTCTTC
TRBJ1-5 | few | TRBD1 | TRBV27 | CASSLGGQGNQPQHF | TGTGCCAGCAGTTTAGGGGGACAGGGGAATCAGCCCCAGCATTTT
TRBJ2-3 | NA | NA | TRBV10-3 | CAISEEQAIHTDTQYF | TGTGCCATCAGTGAAGAGCAGGCCATCCACACAGATACGCAGTATTTT
TRBJ2-5 | NA | NA | TRBV5-1 | CASSLGSGYKETQYF | TGCGCCAGCAGCTTGGGCTCAGGGTACAAAGAGACCCAGTACTTC
TRBJ1-2 | NA | TRBD1 | TRBV9 | CASSVAPGQGANYGYTF | TGTGCCAGCAGCGTAGCGCCGGGACAGGGAGCTAACTATGGCTACACCTTC
TRBJ1-5 | NA | NA | TRBV2 | CASSEGYRVNNQPQHF | TGTGCCAGCAGTGAAGGGTACAGGGTGAATAATCAGCCCCAGCATTTT
TRBJ1-5 | NA | NA | TRBV11-3 | CASSLARQMGQPQHF | TGTGCCAGCAGCTTAGCCAGACAGATGGGGCAGCCCCAGCATTTT
TRBJ2-2 | NA | TRBD2 | TRBV7-6 | CASSLQGGSGTGELFF | TGTGCCAGCAGCTTACAAGGCGGGAGTGGTACCGGGGAGCTGTTTTTT
TRBJ1-5 | NA | NA | TRBV28 | CASSYPRGGNQPQHF | TGTGCCAGCAGCTACCCCCGGGGGGGGAATCAGCCCCAGCATTTT
TRBJ2-2 | NA | NA | TRBV9 | CASSPRGGELFF | TGTGCCAGCAGCCCCCGGGGAGGGGAGCTGTTTTTT
TRBJ1-1 | NA | NA | TRBV7-2 | CASSLGLGGTEAFF | TGTGCCAGCAGCTTAGGTCTAGGGGGCACTGAAGCTTTCTTT
TRBJ1-2 | few | NA | TRBV6-6 | CASDTGYSYTF | TGTGCCAGCGATACAGGGTACAGCTACACCTTC
TRBJ2-1 | NA | NA | TRBV5-6 | CASSLARVGGTLYEQFF | TGTGCCAGCAGCTTGGCCCGGGTTGGGGGGACGTTATATGAGCAGTTCTTC
TRBJ2-2 | NA | TRBD1 | TRBV6-4 | CASQGALNTGELFF | TGTGCCAGCCAGGGGGCTTTGAACACCGGGGAGCTGTTTTTT
TRBJ2-1 | NA | NA | TRBV6-1 | CASSEANRGGNEQFF | TGTGCCAGCAGTGAAGCTAACAGGGGGGGCAATGAGCAGTTCTTC
TRBJ2-5 | NA | TRBD1 | TRBV18 | CASSQSRGRFQETQYF | TGTGCCAGCTCACAGTCCAGGGGGCGCTTTCAAGAGACCCAGTACTTC
TRBJ1-1 | NA | NA | TRBV27 | CASSTQGNTEAFF | TGTGCCAGCAGTACACAGGGCAACACTGAAGCTTTCTTT
TRBJ2-1 | once | NA | TRBV2 | CASSAARTGYNEQFF | TGTGCCAGCAGTGCCGCTAGAACAGGGTACAATGAGCAGTTCTTC
TRBJ2-1 | NA | NA | TRBV6-6 | CASSRRTDPYNEQFF | TGTGCCAGCAGTCGCAGGACAGACCCCTACAATGAGCAGTTCTTC
TRBJ2-2 | NA | NA | TRBV14 | CASSPRTAGELFF | TGTGCCAGCAGCCCCCGGACAGCCGGGGAGCTGTTTTTT
TRBJ2-5 | NA | NA | TRBV7-7 | CASSFPGAIETQYF | TGTGCTAGCAGCTTTCCGGGAGCAATAGAGACCCAGTACTTC
TRBJ2-3 | NA | TRBD2 | TRBV7-2 | CASSLDAVSGRLRADTQYF | TGTGCCAGCAGCTTAGATGCCGTCAGCGGGAGATTGAGGGCAGATACGCAGTATTTT
TRBJ1-2 | NA | NA | TRBV20-1 | CSARDLQGYTF | TGCAGTGCTAGAGATCTACAGGGTTACACCTTC
TRBJ2-1 | NA | TRBD2 | TRBV9 | CASSVSGSYNEQFF | TGTGCCAGCAGCGTTAGCGGGAGCTACAATGAGCAGTTCTTC
TRBJ2-1 | NA | TRBD2 | TRBV2 | CASSEAGVRLNEQFF | TGTGCCAGCAGTGAGGCGGGAGTAAGGCTGAATGAGCAGTTCTTC
TRBJ1-1 | few | TRBD1 | TRBV18 | CASSLDRGHSEAFF | TGTGCCAGCTCACTGGACAGGGGGCACAGTGAAGCTTTCTTT
TRBJ2-1 | once | TRBD2 | TRBV7-8 | CASSSGLAGDQFF | TGTGCCAGCAGCTCCGGACTAGCGGGAGATCAGTTCTTC
TRBJ2-5 | NA | NA | TRBV6-4 | CASSGREETQYF | TGTGCCAGCAGTGGCAGGGAAGAGACCCAGTACTTC
TRBJ1-3 | once | NA | TRBV10-3 | CAISEDSYYSGNTIYF | TGTGCCATCAGTGAGGACAGTTACTACTCTGGAAACACCATATATTTT
TRBJ2-3 | NA | TRBD2 | TRBV5-1 | CASSLSPRTSGPTSTDTQYF | TGCGCCAGCAGCTTGAGTCCAAGGACTAGCGGGCCAACTAGCACAGATACGCAGTATTTT
TRBJ2-7 | NA | NA | TRBV27 | CASSKQGVHSYEQYF | TGTGCCAGCAGTAAACAGGGTGTCCACTCCTACGAGCAGTACTTC
TRBJ2-7 | NA | NA | TRBV27 | CASSLGLRYEQYF | TGTGCCAGCAGTTTAGGACTGCGCTACGAGCAGTACTTC
TRBJ1-5 | NA | NA | TRBV7-8 | CASSLDLQGPQHF | TGTGCCAGCAGCTTAGATCTACAGGGTCCCCAGCATTTT
TRBJ2-1 | once | TRBD2 | TRBV2 | CASIGGRYNEQFF | TGTGCCAGCATCGGCGGGAGGTACAATGAGCAGTTCTTC
TRBJ2-5 | NA | TRBD2 | TRBV29-1 | CSVETGLAGGLGETQYF | TGCAGCGTTGAAACCGGACTAGCGGGAGGGCTCGGGGAGACCCAGTACTTC